Listed below are T cell receptor beta chains from one sample, sequenced in a study of T cell responses to AZD1222 COVID-19 vaccine. TCRdb's table, derived via immunoSEQ multiplex PCR, lists solely in-frame clones and lacks some. The table lists about 120,000 clones, around 85% of them singletons. Sequenced material: peripheral blood, taken on day 0 of MenACWY control vaccination. The source is an adult in good health. CDR3s include the opening cysteine and the closing phenylalanine or tryptophan. Fields, in order: J gene, D gene, CDR3 length, clone size, V gene, CDR3 DNA, CDR3 protein. A D gene is named only where the DNA matches it firmly. Rows may omit the clone size; those that give it use once, few, many or a size class.

j_call: TRBJ1-2; d_call: TRBD1; cdr3_length: 17; clone_size: few; v_call: TRBV6-2/TRBV6-3; cdr3_nt: TGTGCCAGCAGCGAACTAAGGGGGACAGGTCGATATTATGGCTACACCTTC; cdr3_aa: CASSELRGTGRYYGYTF
j_call: TRBJ2-1; d_call: NA; cdr3_length: 16; clone_size: once; v_call: TRBV5-1; cdr3_nt: TGCGCCAGCAGCTTGGATGGTCAGGGTACCTACAATGAGCAGTTCTTC; cdr3_aa: CASSLDGQGTYNEQFF
j_call: TRBJ1-2; d_call: NA; cdr3_length: 12; clone_size: NA; v_call: TRBV12-3/TRBV12-4; cdr3_nt: TGTGCCAGCAGCTTCGGGGGCTATGGCTACACCTTC; cdr3_aa: CASSFGGYGYTF
j_call: TRBJ2-5; d_call: NA; cdr3_length: 18; clone_size: NA; v_call: TRBV10-3; cdr3_nt: TGTGCCATCAGTGAGCCCTTGGGGGGGAGGGGGTCACAAGAGACCCAGTACTTC; cdr3_aa: CAISEPLGGRGSQETQYF
j_call: TRBJ1-2; d_call: NA; cdr3_length: 14; clone_size: NA; v_call: TRBV28; cdr3_nt: TGTGCCAGCAATTTTCTGGTCAAATCTTCGGGCTACACCTTC; cdr3_aa: CASNFLVKSSGYTF
j_call: TRBJ1-6; d_call: NA; cdr3_length: 16; clone_size: few; v_call: TRBV19; cdr3_nt: TGTGCCAGTAGTAGGCGACACCGAGGAGGCGCTTCACCCCTCCACTTT; cdr3_aa: CASSRRHRGGASPLHF
j_call: TRBJ2-7; d_call: NA; cdr3_length: 12; clone_size: NA; v_call: TRBV3-1/TRBV3-2; cdr3_nt: TGTGCCAGCAGCCAAGAACCTAACGAGCAGTACTTC; cdr3_aa: CASSQEPNEQYF
j_call: TRBJ2-1; d_call: NA; cdr3_length: 16; clone_size: NA; v_call: TRBV5-3; cdr3_nt: TGTGCCAGAAGCTTGACCGAGAGGGGGACCTACAATGAGCAGTTCTTC; cdr3_aa: CARSLTERGTYNEQFF
j_call: TRBJ1-2; d_call: NA; cdr3_length: 13; clone_size: NA; v_call: TRBV19; cdr3_nt: TGTGCCAGTAGTATAGGGCAGATTGATGGCTACACCTTC; cdr3_aa: CASSIGQIDGYTF
j_call: TRBJ2-3; d_call: TRBD1; cdr3_length: 16; clone_size: once; v_call: TRBV18; cdr3_nt: TGTGCCAGCTCACTCGCCGGGACAGGGGGGACAGATACGCAGTATTTT; cdr3_aa: CASSLAGTGGTDTQYF
j_call: TRBJ2-1; d_call: TRBD1; cdr3_length: 15; clone_size: NA; v_call: TRBV6-5; cdr3_nt: TGTGCCAGCAGGACAGGGGGCCACTCGGTCCGTGAGCAGTTCTTC; cdr3_aa: CASRTGGHSVREQFF
j_call: TRBJ2-6; d_call: NA; cdr3_length: 13; clone_size: NA; v_call: TRBV12-3/TRBV12-4; cdr3_nt: TGTGCCAGCAGCCCAAATCGGGCCAACGTCCTGACTTTC; cdr3_aa: CASSPNRANVLTF
j_call: TRBJ2-7; d_call: TRBD1; cdr3_length: 14; clone_size: NA; v_call: TRBV6-5; cdr3_nt: TGTGCCAGCAGACCCGGACAGGGAGGAAACGAGCAGTACTTC; cdr3_aa: CASRPGQGGNEQYF
j_call: TRBJ2-7; d_call: NA; cdr3_length: 13; clone_size: NA; v_call: TRBV12-3/TRBV12-4; cdr3_nt: TGTGCCAGCAGTTTAGATGGGGGCGGCGAGCAGTACTTC; cdr3_aa: CASSLDGGGEQYF
j_call: TRBJ1-2; d_call: TRBD1; cdr3_length: 13; clone_size: NA; v_call: TRBV19; cdr3_nt: TGTGCCAGTAGTCAATTAGGGGGCGATGGCTACACCTTC; cdr3_aa: CASSQLGGDGYTF
j_call: TRBJ1-2; d_call: TRBD1; cdr3_length: 18; clone_size: once; v_call: TRBV28; cdr3_nt: TGTGCCAGCAGTCCTCTCCTCGGACAGGGGGCAGCTAACTATGGCTACACCTTC; cdr3_aa: CASSPLLGQGAANYGYTF
j_call: TRBJ1-4; d_call: TRBD1; cdr3_length: 15; clone_size: NA; v_call: TRBV4-3; cdr3_nt: TGCGCCAGCAGCCAAGAGGGACAGGGAGGCGAAAAACTGTTTTTT; cdr3_aa: CASSQEGQGGEKLFF
j_call: TRBJ2-7; d_call: NA; cdr3_length: 15; clone_size: NA; v_call: TRBV7-5; cdr3_nt: TGTGCCAGAAGCCATACTAGCGGGGCCCCCTACGAGCAGTACTTC; cdr3_aa: CARSHTSGAPYEQYF
j_call: TRBJ1-2; d_call: TRBD1; cdr3_length: 16; clone_size: NA; v_call: TRBV28; cdr3_nt: TGTGCCAGCAGTCCCGGGACAGGGGTCCTGAGGAACGGCTACACCTTC; cdr3_aa: CASSPGTGVLRNGYTF
j_call: TRBJ2-1; d_call: NA; cdr3_length: 16; clone_size: NA; v_call: TRBV3-1/TRBV3-2; cdr3_nt: TGTGCCAGCAGCCCAGCCGGACAATCGAAAGGCAATGAGCAGTTCTTC; cdr3_aa: CASSPAGQSKGNEQFF
j_call: TRBJ2-3; d_call: NA; cdr3_length: 17; clone_size: once; v_call: TRBV6-6; cdr3_nt: TGTGCCAGCAGTCCACGAGAGTTGGGCGGGGGCACAGATACGCAGTATTTT; cdr3_aa: CASSPRELGGGTDTQYF
j_call: TRBJ1-5; d_call: NA; cdr3_length: 14; clone_size: NA; v_call: TRBV5-1; cdr3_nt: TGCGCCAGCAGCTTGTCGCCGGGGGGGCAGCCCCAGCATTTT; cdr3_aa: CASSLSPGGQPQHF
j_call: TRBJ2-7; d_call: NA; cdr3_length: 13; clone_size: few; v_call: TRBV5-4; cdr3_nt: TGTGCCAGCTCGGTCAGGGCCGGATGGGAGCAGTACTTC; cdr3_aa: CASSVRAGWEQYF
j_call: TRBJ1-6; d_call: NA; cdr3_length: 12; clone_size: NA; v_call: TRBV16; cdr3_nt: TGTGCCAGCAGCCCCCAGAATTCACCCCTCCACTTT; cdr3_aa: CASSPQNSPLHF
j_call: TRBJ1-2; d_call: NA; cdr3_length: 15; clone_size: NA; v_call: TRBV28; cdr3_nt: TGTGCCAGCAGTCAGGCAGGGACCCGGGGCTATGGCTACACCTTC; cdr3_aa: CASSQAGTRGYGYTF
j_call: TRBJ2-3; d_call: NA; cdr3_length: 15; clone_size: NA; v_call: TRBV2; cdr3_nt: TGTGCCAGCAGTACCTACCGGGACATAACAGATACGCAGTATTTT; cdr3_aa: CASSTYRDITDTQYF
j_call: TRBJ2-2; d_call: TRBD1; cdr3_length: 16; clone_size: NA; v_call: TRBV30; cdr3_nt: TGTGCCTGGAGCGAGGGACAGGACGAGAACACCGGGGAGCTGTTTTTT; cdr3_aa: CAWSEGQDENTGELFF
j_call: TRBJ1-2; d_call: NA; cdr3_length: 14; clone_size: NA; v_call: TRBV19; cdr3_nt: TGTGCCAGTAGGGAACCCGGACAGAACTATGGCTACACCTTC; cdr3_aa: CASREPGQNYGYTF
j_call: TRBJ2-7; d_call: TRBD1; cdr3_length: 16; clone_size: NA; v_call: TRBV7-2; cdr3_nt: TGTGCCAGCAGCTTAGTGTTAGGGACAGGGAGTAACGAGCAGTACTTC; cdr3_aa: CASSLVLGTGSNEQYF
j_call: TRBJ1-5; d_call: NA; cdr3_length: 13; clone_size: NA; v_call: TRBV19; cdr3_nt: TGTGCCAGTAGTATTTCCGGCAATCAGCCCCAGCATTTT; cdr3_aa: CASSISGNQPQHF
j_call: TRBJ1-6; d_call: NA; cdr3_length: 16; clone_size: once; v_call: TRBV6-1; cdr3_nt: TGTGCCAGCAGTGTAGAAGGTGAGGGCGCGCATTCACCCCTCCACTTT; cdr3_aa: CASSVEGEGAHSPLHF
j_call: TRBJ2-4; d_call: TRBD1; cdr3_length: 16; clone_size: NA; v_call: TRBV6-1; cdr3_nt: TGTGCCAGCAGTGGCTGGGGACAGGGGAGGGGAAACATTCAGTACTTC; cdr3_aa: CASSGWGQGRGNIQYF